The clone carrying this T cell receptor (beta chain) was seen repeatedly, ten times or more. Antigen specificity is unknown. The sample is drawn from a study of T cells in Graves' hyperthyroidism and ophthalmopathy. Study as a whole: Any treatment followed the collection of peripheral blood at initial diagnosis. Regarding the study as a whole: Most clonotypes expanded in the thyroid (above 0.001) were also present in blood.

The CDR3 has 14 residues. V lost 3 bases and J lost 4; bases outside the gene matches: 5. It was RNA transcripts that yielded the amplified TCR beta CDR3 regions. A set of HTBI primers served as the primers for a first-round RT-PCR of the TCR CDR3. TCRdb re-derived calls from the multiplex PCR reads in MiXCR, one entry per CDR3 protein. The table shows approximately 330,000 distinct CDR3 sequences, with around a sixth occurring only once. Clinical symptoms, serum thyroxine and TRAb, thyroid ultrasound and orbital computed tomography were used for the diagnoses. PBMCs were derived from roughly 10 ml fresh peripheral blood.

This chain joins TRBV12-3 or TRBV12-4 and TRBJ1-1; 7 bases map to TRBD1. The TCR was taken from a woman in her forties or fifties with Graves' hyperthyroidism. The sequenced sample consisted of blood. CDR3 DNA sequence: TGTGCCAGCAGTTTGTCCGGGACAGCCACTGAAGCTTTCTTT. This codes for CASSLSGTATEAFF.